The T cell receptor (beta chain) under discussion was sequenced for a study of OX40 agonist ivuxolimab in advanced cancers. Across the study: Every 2 weeks, patients received ivuxolimab intravenously, dosed at 0.01 to 10 mg/kg. Study outcomes and limitations: Some of the nonresponding patients also showed low levels of normalized T-cell clonal expansion. No antigen was identified for the clonally expanded peripheral T cells.

Sequencing used immunoSEQ multiplex PCR; TCRdb keeps in-frame clones, though not all of them. In the table there are fewer than 100,000 clones, roughly 80% of which are singletons. On this clone: No antigen is known for it.

The length of the CDR3 is 14 residues. V was pared by 4 bases and J by 3 bases, with 13 bases between. CDR1 and CDR2 (germline): SQVTM, ANQGSEA. This TCR was recovered from an adult with an advanced solid tumor such as melanoma, head and neck, liver or kidney cancer. Here the sequenced sample was CD4+ or CD8+ T cells sorted from blood, taken in a trial of the OX40 agonist ivuxolimab. The chain is built from TRBV29-1 and TRBJ2-1; a possible D gene is TRBD1 (6 bases). CDR3 DNA: TGCAGCGTTGGTGACAGGAGTTTCTACAATGAGCAGTTCTTC. Its protein product is CSVGDRSFYNEQFF.